This TCR beta chain was found in a study of OX40 agonist ivuxolimab in advanced cancers. The CDR3 runs 15 residues. CDR1 is SEHNR and CDR2 is FQNEAQ in the germline V gene (reference sequence). Trimming took 4 bases from V and 5 from J, leaving 14 bases between them. The repertoire was sequenced with immunoSEQ multiplex PCR; TCRdb's copy has only in-frame clones and lacks some. In the table there are about 78,000 clones, roughly 80% of which are singletons. The source was CD4+ or CD8+ T cells sorted from blood, collected in a trial of the OX40 agonist ivuxolimab. The chain recombines TRBV7-9 with TRBJ1-4; no definite D call. This sequence was found in an adult with an advanced solid tumor such as melanoma, head and neck, liver or kidney cancer. As DNA, the CDR3 is TGTGCCAGCAGCTCAAGGGCGGCTACAAATGAAAAACTGTTTTTT. Protein product: CASSSRAATNEKLFF.